The entry that follows covers one TCR beta chain sequence. As yet, its antigen is unknown. The data derive from a study of cytomegalovirus exposure and HLA in healthy donors. Study overall: The approximately 130 validation repertoires and the roughly 670 first-cohort repertoires shared a platform, a later analysis reported.

Libraries were prepared by immunoSEQ multiplex PCR; TCRdb keeps only in-frame clonotypes and omits some of them. Of around 160,000 clones in the sample, more than 75% were seen once. The length of the CDR3 is 14 residues. V lost 3 bases and J lost 6; bases outside the gene matches: 4. CDR1 and CDR2 from the germline V gene are SGHNT and YYREEE (reference sequence). The study, taken as a whole, reports: Cytomegalovirus-associated TCR beta chains were listed, numbering roughly 150. The majority of TCR sequences were rare, yet some public TCRs appeared in many donors.

The donors were in the 120-subject validation cohort, distinct from the roughly 600-subject first cohort. The rearrangement joins TRBV5-4 to TRBJ2-1, with 9 bases lining up with TRBD1. Specimen: PBMCs. This clonotype was sampled from a man aged 18-30 years in good health and CMV-seronegative. In DNA, the CDR3 is TGTGCCAGCAGCTGGGGGGGACAGGGCAATGAGCAGTTCTTC. This codes for CASSWGGQGNEQFF.